The T cell receptor beta chain described here comes from a study of T cell responses to AZD1222 COVID-19 vaccine. Study-wide points: Just six people given AZD1222 tested seropositive at baseline.

Second-dose schedules of about 4 or about 12 weeks were combined. A remark on this clone: The target antigen is unknown.

Per germline, CDR1 SGHAT and CDR2 FQNNGV. Deletions cut 5 bases from V and 4 bases from J, with 11 bases between. This CDR3 has 13 residues. Profiling relied on immunoSEQ multiplex PCR, and the TCRdb table lists in-frame clones only, not all of them. The sample includes roughly 90,000 clones, 85% to 90% of them seen just once. This clonotype originated in an adult who received the AZD1222 COVID-19 vaccine. This chain uses TRBV11-2 with TRBJ1-2; unclear D gene. This specimen consisted of peripheral blood, obtained 28 days after the second AZD1222 dose. DNA of the CDR3: TGTGCCAGCAGCCCACAGTTTTCCTATGGCTACACCTTC. Its protein is CASSPQFSYGYTF.